Listed here are 31 T cell receptor beta chains from one sample, sequenced in a study of blood T cells in healthy people across ages. Primers used in a second PCR of about 6 to 12 cycles were a sample-barcoded 5' primer and a J-beta primer mix. TCRdb used MiXCR to reprocess the 5' RACE reads, holding one entry per CDR3 protein. The profile covers a few hundred thousand distinct CDR3 sequences, with 50% to 60% appearing a single time and 45% to 55% taken by the ten largest. The sequencing sample was made of blood. The receptors shown here come from a man aged 60 to 69 in good health.

The chain employs TRBV5-4 and TRBJ2-5, with D tentatively TRBD1 or TRBD2 (5 bases each). From germline, CDR1 is SGHNT and CDR2 YYREEE (reference sequence). The CDR3 runs 15 residues. The ends were cut back, 2 bases at V and 5 bases at J, with 16 bases in the middle. For the CDR3, the DNA is TGTGCCAGCAGCTTTCCCGGACCGAGGGGCGAGACCCAGTACTTC. Protein product: CASSFPGPRGETQYF.

The gene calls are TRBV12-3 or TRBV12-4 and TRBJ1-2; D is perhaps TRBD1 (6 bases). This CDR3 spans 12 amino acids. Trimming removed 6 bases from V and 2 bases from J, with 7 bases in between. The CDR3 DNA sequence: TGTGCCAGCAGGCAGGGGAACTATGGCTACACCTTC. Its translation is CASRQGNYGYTF.

V usage is TRBV12-3 or TRBV12-4 and J usage is TRBJ1-2; D gene ambiguous. The CDR3 has 14 amino acids. V was trimmed by 3 bases and J by 0 bases, leaving 8 bases between them. The chain's CDR3 is CASSFRGSNYGYTF. DNA for the CDR3: TGTGCCAGCAGTTTCCGCGGATCTAACTATGGCTACACCTTC.

This clonotype has just a few counts. The J gene is TRBJ2-4, the V gene TRBV28; D remains ambiguous. V was trimmed by 2 bases and J by 0 bases, leaving 8 bases between them. Germline V gives CDR1 MDHEN, CDR2 SYDVKM. There are 15 residues in the CDR3. The CDR3, as DNA: TGTGCCAGCAGTTTAACCCCCAAAGCCAAAAACATTCAGTACTTC. This translates into CASSLTPKAKNIQYF.

The table lists this clonotype with many counts. The chain links TRBV20-1 to TRBJ2-3, with D unclear. Germline V gene lookup returns CDR1 DFQATT and CDR2 SNEGSKA (reference sequence). V dropped 3 bases and J dropped 3 bases, with 10 bases sitting between them. The CDR3 contains 13 residues. CDR3 loop: CSASHLQTDTQYF. CDR3 sequence (DNA): TGCAGTGCTAGTCACCTTCAGACAGATACGCAGTATTTT.

V gene TRBV18 combines with J gene TRBJ2-7; 11 bases agree with TRBD1. The CDR3 totals 11 residues. The V segment lost 6 bases and the J segment 12 bases; nucleotides outside the gene matches: 4. Germline V gene lookup returns CDR1 KGHSH and CDR2 LQKENI. The CDR3 loop is CASSRGQGAYF. DNA for the CDR3: TGTGCCAGCTCCCGTGGACAGGGGGCGTACTTC.

This chain links TRBV12-3 or TRBV12-4 with TRBJ2-7; D may be TRBD2 (6 bases). The CDR3 runs 15 residues. Trimming pared 5 bases from V and 0 bases from J, leaving 14 bases between. The CDR3 here is CASSQPGTLSYEQYF. CDR3 in DNA: TGTGCCAGCAGTCAACCCGGGACTCTCTCCTACGAGCAGTACTTC.

The genes are TRBV4-1 and TRBJ2-5, with 7 bases fitting TRBD2. The CDR3 extends over 14 amino acids. The J segment lost 11 bases and the V segment lost 1 base, leaving 10 bases of the junction unmatched. CDR1 is MGHRA, CDR2 YSYEKL, per germline. In DNA, the CDR3 is TGCGCCAGCAGCCAAGGCCGGGGGGTAAATGAGCAGTACTTC. Translated, it gives CASSQGRGVNEQYF.

This chain uses TRBV7-8 with TRBJ2-1; the D gene is possibly TRBD1 (6 bases). Between the trimmed V and J ends, which lost 1 base and 1 base, there was a span of 11 bases. Per germline, CDR1 SGHVS and CDR2 FQNEAQ. The CDR3 consists of 16 residues. The CDR3 coding sequence is TGTGCCAGCAGCTTAGTACGGGGACAATCCTACAATGAGCAGTTCTTC. Encoded protein: CASSLVRGQSYNEQFF.

The CDR3, as DNA: TGTGCCAGCAGTCCCTGGACTAGCGGGAGGTTCATGGAAAACATTCAGTACTTC. Protein product: CASSPWTSGRFMENIQYF. V usage is TRBV6-2 or TRBV6-3 and J usage is TRBJ2-4; 14 positions agree with TRBD2. CDR3 length equals 18 residues. Losses at the gene ends were 5 bases for V and 5 bases for J; bases not matched to a gene: 11. Germline assignment: CDR1 MNHEY and CDR2 SVGEGT.

The chain employs TRBV7-2 and TRBJ2-5; unclear D gene. The DNA end is a closer match to TRBJ2-1, so the J assignment may be wrong. The CDR3 loop spans 14 amino acids. Germline lookup yields CDR1 SGHTA and CDR2 FQGNSA. The CDR3 DNA is TGTGCCAGCAGCACCCGACTCAAACAAGAGACCCAGTTCTTC. Protein: CASSTRLKQETQFF.

This clonotype was seen only a few times. This sequence joins TRBV11-2 and TRBJ1-1; D is unresolved. Germline loops: CDR1 SGHAT, CDR2 FQNNGV. The V end was cut by 2 bases, the J end by 0 bases, with 10 bases between. The CDR3 contains 15 residues. CDR3 sequence (DNA): TGTGCCAGCAGCTTAAGACCCGGGGTGAACACTGAAGCTTTCTTT. Translated, it gives CASSLRPGVNTEAFF.

The V call is TRBV28, the J call TRBJ1-5; no reliable D call. The germline V gene encodes CDR1 MDHEN and CDR2 SYDVKM. The CDR3 runs to 15 residues. V was trimmed by 5 bases and J by 0 bases, leaving 11 bases between them. CDR3 sequence (DNA): TGTGCCAGCAGTGGGATCGAGATTAGCAATCAGCCCCAGCATTTT. Translating gives CASSGIEISNQPQHF.

The chain recombines TRBV6-1 with TRBJ2-1; TRBD2 aligns across 15 bases. Germline CDR1 is MNHNS and CDR2 is SASEGT. J lost 0 bases, V lost 6 bases, and 9 bases had no gene match. This CDR3 comprises 19 residues. The CDR3 region has the DNA TGTGCCAGCAGCCCTGGACTAGCGGGGGGGCCGAGCTCCTACAATGAGCAGTTCTTC. Translated, it gives CASSPGLAGGPSSYNEQFF.

This clonotype has more than one count but fewer than ten. The V gene is TRBV3-1, the J gene TRBJ2-5, with a weak D call TRBD2 (5 bases). Germline V CDR1 and CDR2: LGHDT, YNNKEL (reference sequence). Trimming took 4 bases from V and 1 from J, leaving 13 bases between them. The CDR3 has 15 residues. The CDR3 bases are TGTGCCAGCAGCCCCCGGGGAGAGGCCCAAGAGACCCAGTACTTC. This translates into CASSPRGEAQETQYF.

The chain couples TRBV28 to TRBJ2-3; D gene unclear. The CDR3 contains 14 residues. The V gene lost 6 bases and the J gene lost 1 base, with 11 bases spanning the gap. Germline V gene data show CDR1 as MDHEN and CDR2 as SYDVKM. The CDR3 bases are TGTGCCAGCAGCCCCAATGGGGGCACAGATACGCAGTATTTT. Encoded protein: CASSPNGGTDTQYF.

The genes are TRBV11-2 and TRBJ2-4; TRBD2 aligns across 8 bases. The last part of the DNA fits TRBJ2-7 better; the J call may be wrong. The CDR3 runs 16 residues. Per the germline V gene, CDR1 is SGHAT and CDR2 is FQNNGV. CDR3 sequence: CASSPLPSAGVYEQYF. CDR3 DNA: TGTGCCAGCAGCCCTTTGCCCTCAGCGGGAGTCTACGAGCAGTACTTC.

This clonotype appeared a few times. This rearrangement joins TRBV5-6 to TRBJ2-5; D perhaps matches TRBD1 (6 bases). CDR1 and CDR2 (germline): SGHDT, YYEEEE. V gave up 4 bases and J gave up 2 bases, with 12 bases separating them. The CDR3 length is 14 residues. CDR3 in amino acids: CASSPARGQETQYF. The CDR3 nucleotides read TGTGCCAGCAGCCCGGCAAGGGGGCAAGAGACCCAGTACTTC.

This clonotype was detected ten times or more. A junction end diverges from the germline sequence, so it may reflect a read error. This sequence joins TRBV11-2 and TRBJ1-2; the match to TRBD1 covers 9 bases. The CDR3 runs to 15 residues. Germline CDR1 is SGHAT and CDR2 is FQNNGV. The CDR3 DNA sequence: TGTGCCAGCACCTTACAGAGGACAGGGGTGCGTGGCTACACCTTC. Translated, it gives CASTLQRTGVRGYTF.

The J gene is TRBJ2-4, the V gene TRBV28, with 7 bases identical to TRBD1. CDR1 MDHEN and CDR2 SYDVKM come from the germline V gene. V trimming: 4 bases; J trimming: 0 bases; junction bases outside the gene matches: 3. There are 15 residues in the CDR3. The CDR3 protein is CASSSQGLAKNIQYF. For the CDR3, the DNA is TGTGCCAGCAGTTCACAGGGGCTAGCCAAAAACATTCAGTACTTC.

This chain links TRBV10-2 with TRBJ2-1; 12 bases fit TRBD2. The ends lost 7 bases at V and 7 bases at J; junction bases unmatched: 8. This CDR3 comprises 15 residues. In germline, CDR1 is WSHSY, CDR2 SAAADI. The CDR3 nucleotides are TGCGCCAGCAAAGGAGGGACTAGCGGGCCGAATGAGCAGTTCTTC. It translates to CASKGGTSGPNEQFF.

This clonotype was recorded a few times. The chain couples TRBV28 to TRBJ2-7; D may be TRBD2 (5 bases). The germline CDR1 and CDR2 sequences are MDHEN and SYDVKM. The CDR3 runs 14 residues. With 6 bases removed from V and 2 bases from J, the gap between germline ends came to 14 bases. Here the CDR3 DNA reads TGTGCCAGCAGATGGACTCGATCCACCTACGAGCAGTACTTC. It yields the protein CASRWTRSTYEQYF.

This sequence joins TRBV4-1 and TRBJ2-1, with TRBD1 matching over 9 bases. CDR1 MGHRA and CDR2 YSYEKL come from the germline V gene. This CDR3 comprises 13 residues. J lost 9 bases, V lost 3 bases, and 3 bases had no gene match. Written as DNA, the CDR3 is TGCGCCAGCAGCCAGGACAGGGGCGGTGAGCAGTTCTTC. This codes for CASSQDRGGEQFF.

A note on this clonotype: An end of the junction does not agree with germline; a read error may underlie this. The chain combines TRBV5-4 with TRBJ2-2, with a tentative D call TRBD2 (5 bases). CDR1 and CDR2 from the germline V gene are SGHNT and YYREEE (reference sequence). The CDR3 covers 14 residues. The CDR3 DNA is TGTGCCAGCACCTGGGGAGAGAACGCCGGGGAGCTGTTTTTT. This encodes CASTWGENAGELFF.

The chain combines TRBV12-3 or TRBV12-4 with TRBJ2-5; no definite D call. The V end lost 2 bases, the J end lost 1 base, and 8 bases lay between the germline ends. This CDR3 region has 14 residues. CDR3: CASSLKRRQETQYF. CDR3 DNA: TGTGCCAGCAGTTTAAAGAGACGCCAAGAGACCCAGTACTTC.

As regards this clonotype: This clone may be a read error of a much larger clone one base away. The rearrangement uses TRBV28 and TRBJ2-4; unclear D gene. V lost 8 bases to trimming and J lost 3 bases, with 8 bases between them. This CDR3 is built from 12 residues. CDR1 MDHEN and CDR2 SYDVKM come from the germline V gene. CDR3 sequence (DNA): TGTGCCAGCGGAATGGGCAAAAACATTCAGTACTTC. It codes for CASGMGKNIQYF.

In its sample, this clonotype was seen a few times. This chain links TRBV5-1 with TRBJ2-1, with D maybe TRBD1 (6 bases). Looked up from germline, CDR1 is SGHRS and CDR2 is YFSETQ. Trimming pared 0 bases from V and 5 bases from J, leaving 21 bases between. This CDR3 contains 18 residues. CDR3 residues: CASSLALRASGQDNEQFF. CDR3 nucleotides: TGCGCCAGCAGCTTGGCCCTAAGAGCATCGGGACAAGACAATGAGCAGTTCTTC.

V usage is TRBV6-5 and J usage is TRBJ2-1; D gene unclear. V was shortened by 2 bases and J by 2 bases, with 7 bases between the two germline ends. The germline CDR1 and CDR2 sequences are MNHEY and SVGAGI. The CDR3 covers 14 residues. CDR3 region: CASSYEKAYNEQFF. The CDR3, as DNA: TGTGCCAGCAGTTACGAAAAGGCCTACAATGAGCAGTTCTTC.

This chain uses TRBV5-4 with TRBJ1-2, with TRBD1 identical over 7 bases. Looked up from germline, CDR1 is SGHNT and CDR2 is YYREEE (reference sequence). V lost 4 bases, J lost 2 bases, and 5 bases stayed unmatched. This CDR3 has 14 residues. The CDR3 coding sequence is TGTGCCAGCAGCGCCGGGACAGTCAACTATGGCTACACCTTC. This encodes CASSAGTVNYGYTF.

The V call is TRBV7-2, the J call TRBJ2-5, with 11 bases that match TRBD1. This CDR3 contains 15 residues. V shed 5 bases, J shed 4 bases, and the junction held 6 bases outside the gene matches. Germline CDR1 is SGHTA and CDR2 is FQGNSA. The CDR3 DNA reads TGTGCCAGCAGCATAGGGACAGGGGGTGGAGAGACCCAGTACTTC. Its translation is CASSIGTGGGETQYF.

This rearrangement joins TRBV5-6 to TRBJ2-1; the match to TRBD2 covers 9 bases. Trimming cost V 2 bases and J 12 bases; bases outside gene matches: 12. From germline, CDR1 is SGHDT and CDR2 YYEEEE. The length of the CDR3 is 15 residues. DNA for the CDR3: TGTGCCAGCAGCTTTAGGGCTAGCGGGACAACTTCGCAGTTCTTC. Translating it yields CASSFRASGTTSQFF. The full variable domain, with the rest looked up from reference TRBV5-6 and TRBJ2-1, is DAGVTQSPTHLIKTRGQQVTLRCSPKSGHDTVSWYQQALGQGPQFIFQYYEEEERQRGNFPDRFSGHQFPNYSSELNVNALLLGDSALYLCASSFRASGTTSQFFGPGTRLTVL.